Listed below are T cell receptor beta chains from one sample, sequenced in a study of blood T cell repertoires in COVID-19. Sequenced by immunoSEQ multiplex PCR; TCRdb stores in-frame clones only, minus some. The sample has around 200,000 clones, approximately 83% seen once. The sequenced sample was peripheral blood. The receptors were sampled from a human donor with active or convalescent COVID-19. The donor label of this sample is uncertain. CDR3s include the opening cysteine and the closing phenylalanine or tryptophan. A D gene is named only where the DNA matches it firmly. Rows may omit the clone size; those that give it use once, few, many or a size class.

>TRBV5-1|once|TRBJ2-1|TRBD2
TGCGCCAGCGGATTGCCCAGCGGGAGTCCTGGCAATGAGCAGTTCTTC
CASGLPSGSPGNEQFF
>TRBV5-1|NA|TRBJ2-5|NA
TGCGCCAGCAGCTCACTCCTTGCGCGGGAGACCCAGTACTTC
CASSSLLARETQYF
>TRBV24-1|many|TRBJ2-3|NA
TGTGCCACCAGTCCGTCGGAGTTCACAGATACGCAGTATTTT
CATSPSEFTDTQYF
>TRBV3-1/TRBV3-2|NA|TRBJ2-2|TRBD2
TGTGCCAGCAGCCAAGCCCCCGGGACTAGCGGGGGGCTGGGGACCGGGGAGCTGTTTTTT
CASSQAPGTSGGLGTGELFF
>TRBV6-5|NA|TRBJ1-4|TRBD1
TGTGCCAGCAGTTACTCGGACAGGGGGGATGAAAAACTGTTTTTT
CASSYSDRGDEKLFF
>TRBV6-6|NA|TRBJ1-2|NA
TGTGCCAGCAGTACGGCGGGGGGAGTAAATGGCTACACCTTC
CASSTAGGVNGYTF
>TRBV30|NA|TRBJ2-3|TRBD1
TGTGCCTGGAGGACAGGGACCCTGACCTTTAGCACAGATACGCAGTATTTT
CAWRTGTLTFSTDTQYF
>TRBV5-1|NA|TRBJ2-3|NA
TGCGCCAGCAGCCTCTTGGCACCTGGCACAGATACGCAGTATTTT
CASSLLAPGTDTQYF
>TRBV9|NA|TRBJ2-7|TRBD2
TGTGCCAGCAGCGTGGGTAGCGGGGGCCACTCCTACGAGCAGTACTTC
CASSVGSGGHSYEQYF
>TRBV7-2|NA|TRBJ1-1|NA
TGTGCCAGCAGCTTTATCGTTGAAGCTTTCTTT
CASSFIVEAFF
>TRBV27|few|TRBJ1-1|NA
TGTGCCAGCAGTTTACGGCAGGGCAACACTGAAGCTTTCTTT
CASSLRQGNTEAFF
>TRBV10-1|NA|TRBJ2-1|NA
TGCGCCAGCAGTCCGACAGGTCCTAGGGGCCACAATGAGCAGTTCTTC
CASSPTGPRGHNEQFF
>TRBV7-2|NA|TRBJ2-3|TRBD2
TGTGCCAGCAGCTTAGGGTGGGGGGGATCTAGCACAGATACGCAGTATTTT
CASSLGWGGSSTDTQYF
>TRBV28|NA|TRBJ2-2|TRBD1
TGTGCCAGCAGAAGGACAGGCGTGAACACCGGGGAGCTGTTTTTT
CASRRTGVNTGELFF
>TRBV4-2|NA|TRBJ2-2|TRBD1
TGTGCCAGCAGCGTTACAGGGGTAAGGACCGGGGAGCTGTTTTTT
CASSVTGVRTGELFF
>TRBV10-1|few|TRBJ1-1|NA
TGCGCCAGGCGAGGAGGGAACACTGAAGCTTTCTTT
CARRGGNTEAFF
>TRBV2|NA|TRBJ1-5|NA
TGTGCCAGCAGTGGCGGGGGTAGCAATCAGCCCCAGCATTTT
CASSGGGSNQPQHF
>TRBV27|once|TRBJ2-2|NA
TGTGCCAGCAGTTTTAGACAGGTCAACGCGAACACCGGGGAGCTGTTTTTT
CASSFRQVNANTGELFF
>TRBV10-1|NA|TRBJ1-1|NA
TGCGCCAGCAAAGGGACTCCGAACACTGAAGCTTTCTTT
CASKGTPNTEAFF
>TRBV18|NA|TRBJ2-1|TRBD2
TGTGCCAGCTCACCCCGGGAGGGCCAGAATGAGCAGTTCTTC
CASSPREGQNEQFF
>TRBV14|NA|TRBJ2-5|NA
TGTGCCAGCAGCCGCAGCGGATCCCTGGCACAGACCCAGTACTTC
CASSRSGSLAQTQYF